This T cell receptor (beta chain) is from a study of T cell responses to AZD1222 COVID-19 vaccine. TCRdb's table, derived via immunoSEQ multiplex PCR, lists solely in-frame clones and lacks some. The sample holds fewer than 130,000 clones, around 92% seen once. CDR1 and CDR2 (germline): SGHTA, FQGNSA. V was trimmed by 5 bases and J by 5 bases, leaving 12 bases between them. The CDR3 is made up of 14 amino acids. The chain employs TRBV7-2 and TRBJ2-2, with D possibly matching TRBD1 (6 bases). The TCR originated in an adult in good health. Specimen: peripheral blood, collected on day 0 of AZD1222 vaccination. DNA for the CDR3: TGTGCCAGCAGCGTCTCCCAGGGGACCGGGGAGCTGTTTTTT. Translating gives CASSVSQGTGELFF.